These 8 T cell receptor beta chains share one sample of origin, sequenced in a study of cytomegalovirus exposure and HLA in healthy donors. PCR primers comprised 60 Vbeta and 13 Jbeta primers. Here immunoSEQ multiplex PCR was the method, and the copy in TCRdb shows in-frame clones only, minus some. The data show 150,000 to 200,000 clones, nearly 70% seen once. Specimen: PBMCs. These receptors came from a man aged 25-45 years in good health and CMV-seropositive.

This rearrangement joins TRBV4-1 to TRBJ2-7, with a weak D call TRBD2 (5 bases). The V gene's germline CDR1 is MGHRA and CDR2 YSYEKL. V was clipped by 2 bases and J by 0 bases, with 8 bases between them. The CDR3 spans 14 residues. This CDR3 is CASSQLLDSYEQYF. The CDR3 DNA reads TGCGCCAGCAGCCAATTACTAGACTCCTACGAGCAGTACTTC.

The chain recombines TRBV19 with TRBJ2-3; no reliable D call. CDR1 and CDR2 (germline): LNHDA, SQIVND (reference sequence). Trimming removed 5 bases from V and 0 bases from J, with 12 bases in between. This CDR3 has 15 residues. In nucleotides, the CDR3 is TGTGCCAGTAGTTTTGCTGCGTGGAGCACAGATACGCAGTATTTT. This sequence encodes CASSFAAWSTDTQYF.

The CDR3 protein is CASSPAQSGQETQYF. The CDR3 DNA sequence: TGCGCCAGCAGCCCCGCCCAAAGCGGCCAAGAGACCCAGTACTTC. The chain uses TRBV5-1 and TRBJ2-5; D perhaps matches TRBD2 (5 bases). Germline CDR1 is SGHRS and CDR2 is YFSETQ. Trimming stripped 4 bases from V and 1 base from J, with 14 bases between. There are 15 residues in the CDR3. Using reference TRBV5-1 and TRBJ2-5 for the parts outside the CDR3, the full variable domain is KAGVTQTPRYLIKTRGQQVTLSCSPISGHRSVSWYQQTPGQGLQFLFEYFSETQRNKGNFPGRFSGRQFSNSRSEMNVSTLELGDSALYLCASSPAQSGQETQYFGPGTRLLVL.

This chain connects TRBV9 to TRBJ2-7, with D perhaps matching TRBD2 (6 bases). The CDR3 is made up of 15 amino acids. Trimming took off 3 bases at V and 3 bases at J, with 16 bases between the two ends. CDR1 is SGDLS and CDR2 is YYNGEE in the germline V gene. The chain's CDR3 is CASSGGGTGDYEQYF. In DNA form, the CDR3 reads TGTGCCAGCAGCGGAGGCGGGACGGGAGACTACGAGCAGTACTTC.

The chain links TRBV19 to TRBJ2-1; 7 bases map to TRBD2. Germline-derived CDR1 and CDR2 are LNHDA and SQIVND (reference sequence). V shed 4 bases, J shed 3 bases, and the junction held 6 bases outside the gene matches. The CDR3 covers 15 residues. CDR3 protein: CASSKSSGVYNEQFF. Here the CDR3 DNA reads TGTGCCAGTAGTAAATCTAGCGGAGTCTACAATGAGCAGTTCTTC.

The sample holds a few counts of this clone. The chain recombines TRBV4-1 with TRBJ1-2; TRBD1 matches 7 bases. Germline CDR1 is MGHRA and CDR2 is YSYEKL. The CDR3 runs 13 residues. V gave up 2 bases and J gave up 6 bases; unmatched junction bases: 3. The CDR3 sequence: CASSQQGEDGYTF. The CDR3 coding sequence is TGCGCCAGCAGCCAACAGGGGGAGGATGGCTACACCTTC.

V usage is TRBV7-6 and J usage is TRBJ1-1; D remains ambiguous. CDR3 length equals 13 residues. CDR1 and CDR2 from the germline V gene are SGHVS and FNYEAQ. The V gene lost 5 bases and the J gene lost 4 bases, with 11 bases spanning the gap. The CDR3: CASSMEVGTEAFF. CDR3 nucleotide sequence: TGTGCCAGCAGCATGGAGGTGGGCACTGAAGCTTTCTTT.

This chain connects TRBV4-2 to TRBJ2-5; 14 bases align to TRBD2. V lost 4 bases, J lost 5 bases, and 3 bases stayed unmatched. The CDR3 sequence is 15 residues long. Germline V gene data show CDR1 as LGHNA and CDR2 as YNFKEQ. Here the CDR3 reads CASSPGTSGSETQYF. CDR3 coding DNA: TGTGCCAGCAGCCCAGGGACTAGCGGGAGTGAGACCCAGTACTTC.